This record covers a single T cell receptor (beta chain). Its target is not known. The authors sequenced TCR beta from blood CD8+ and CD4+ T cells. Healthy donors constituted the control group, matched for age and sex. The CDR3 is made up of 15 amino acids. Germline values: CDR1 MDHEN, CDR2 SYDVKM. The J segment lost 4 bases and the V segment lost 5 bases, leaving 5 bases of the junction unmatched. These data originate in a study of CD8 T cells in Susac syndrome. The RNA input was about 0.5 to 1 ug, and it was reverse transcribed with random hexamers. Across 54 Vbeta and 13 Jbeta, TCR beta CDR3 was amplified with immunoSEQ multiplex PCR. TCRdb reprocessed the immunoSEQ multiplex PCR reads with MiXCR, giving one entry per CDR3 protein. The data show tens of thousands of distinct CDR3 sequences, 90% to 95% seen once. Notes on the study in general: In its TCR sequencing and HLA analysis, the study acknowledged that the number of individuals was relatively small.

The clonotype comes from a human donor in good health. The J gene is TRBJ2-5, the V gene TRBV28, with TRBD2 matching 12 bases. Sequencing was carried out using CD8+ T cells from PBMCs. The CDR3 region is CASSILAGGPETQYF. The CDR3 DNA reads as TGTGCCAGCAGTATACTAGCGGGAGGACCAGAGACCCAGTACTTC.